One sample yielded the 24 T cell receptor beta chains listed below, sequenced in a study of Ad26.COV2.S vaccination and SARS-CoV-2 variants. Clones were read by immunoSEQ multiplex PCR, and TCRdb kept only the in-frame ones, dropping some. In the table there are about 320,000 clones, around four fifths of which are singletons. Treatment denoted: 15 to 20 received Ad26.COV2.S at low or high dose, single or two shots; about 5 received placebo; per-sample allocation not given. Collection of samples fell on day 63 after the first vaccine or placebo injection. The sequences come from peripheral blood, collected in a trial of Ad26.COV2.S vaccine versus placebo. Every receptor here comes from a person between 18 and 59 years old who received the Ad26.COV2.S COVID-19 vaccine or a placebo.

V and J are TRBV6-1 and TRBJ2-7; D perhaps matches TRBD2 (5 bases). V lost 1 base, J lost 0 bases, and 13 bases lay in between. This CDR3 has 16 residues. The germline CDR1 and CDR2 sequences are MNHNS and SASEGT. The CDR3: CASSEVARTSSYEQYF. In DNA form, the CDR3 reads TGTGCCAGCAGTGAAGTCGCGCGGACTTCCTCCTACGAGCAGTACTTC.

The gene calls are TRBV19 and TRBJ1-1; TRBD1 agrees at 8 bases. CDR1 LNHDA and CDR2 SQIVND come from the germline V gene (reference sequence). The CDR3 contains 14 residues. V was clipped by 7 bases and J by 9 bases; unmatched bases: 13. Written as DNA, the CDR3 is TGTGCCAGTAAGTCGACTGGACAGGGTGTAAAAGCTTTCTTT. Its protein is CASKSTGQGVKAFF.

The CDR3 reads CASSYGAGWEQYF. The CDR3 region has the DNA TGTGCCAGCAGTTACGGGGCAGGGTGGGAGCAGTACTTC. The chain carries TRBV27 and TRBJ2-7; D may correspond to TRBD1 or TRBD2 (5 bases each). Per germline, CDR1 MNHEY and CDR2 SMNVEV (reference sequence). The V and J ends lost 4 bases and 7 bases respectively, with 14 bases between them. The CDR3 totals 13 residues.

The gene calls are TRBV10-2 and TRBJ2-1, with TRBD2 identical over 8 bases. The V segment lost 6 bases and the J segment 5 bases; nucleotides outside the gene matches: 12. This CDR3 has 16 residues. The germline V gene encodes CDR1 WSHSY and CDR2 SAAADI. The CDR3: CASSGVGGGYNNEQFF. CDR3 in DNA: TGCGCCAGCAGCGGGGTTGGCGGGGGGTACAACAATGAGCAGTTCTTC.

The chain links TRBV7-9 to TRBJ2-6; the D is unclear. Germline V gives CDR1 SEHNR, CDR2 FQNEAQ (reference sequence). Trimming took 5 bases from V and 1 from J, leaving 3 bases between them. There are 13 residues in the CDR3. The CDR3 coding sequence is TGTGCCAGCAGCCCTTCTGGGGCCAACGTCCTGACTTTC. Its protein product is CASSPSGANVLTF.

The table lists this clone with a few counts. The chain combines TRBV19 with TRBJ2-1; 9 nucleotides match TRBD2. The CDR3 runs 17 residues. V lost 0 bases, J lost 3 bases, and 6 bases stayed unmatched. Germline V gives CDR1 LNHDA, CDR2 SQIVND (reference sequence). CDR3 sequence reads: CASSIDLPSGVYNEQFF. The CDR3 bases are TGTGCCAGTAGTATAGATCTTCCTAGCGGGGTCTACAATGAGCAGTTCTTC.

The chain combines TRBV6-5 with TRBJ1-1; D possibly corresponds to TRBD1 (5 bases). V dropped 8 bases and J dropped 1 base, with 14 bases sitting between them. The germline V gene has CDR1 MNHEY and CDR2 SVGAGI. CDR3 length equals 14 residues. CDR3 protein: CASQGETTNTEAFF. Here the CDR3 DNA reads TGTGCCAGCCAAGGGGAAACGACGAACACTGAAGCTTTCTTT.

The chain recombines TRBV2 with TRBJ2-1; D remains unclear. The V end lost 4 bases, the J end lost 7 bases, and 5 bases lay between the germline ends. CDR3 length: 11 amino acids. Germline lookup yields CDR1 SNHLY and CDR2 FYNNEI. The CDR3 nucleotides read TGTGCCAGCAGTGTCCAGAATGAGCAGTTCTTC. It translates to CASSVQNEQFF.

The rearrangement uses TRBV7-9 and TRBJ1-1; D is uncertain. CDR1 and CDR2 (germline): SEHNR, FQNEAQ (reference sequence). This CDR3 is 13 amino acids long. The V end was cut by 5 bases, the J end by 1 base, with 8 bases between. CDR3 nucleotides: TGTGCCAGCAGCCGAACAGAGAACACTGAAGCTTTCTTT. This translates into CASSRTENTEAFF.

The chain uses TRBV29-1 and TRBJ2-7; 10 positions agree with TRBD1. Germline loops: CDR1 SQVTM, CDR2 ANQGSEA. V shed 5 bases and J 1 base; nucleotides not matched to a gene: 8. There are 15 residues in the CDR3. The CDR3 coding sequence is TGCAGCGTTACGCCGGGACAGGGGCCTTCCTACGAGCAGTACTTC. It codes for CSVTPGQGPSYEQYF.

This clone came up a few times. V gene TRBV7-9 combines with J gene TRBJ1-4; 10 bases are a match to TRBD1. The length of the CDR3 is 17 residues. With V trimmed by 7 bases and J by 6 bases, 14 bases remained unmatched. Germline CDR1 is SEHNR and CDR2 is FQNEAQ (reference sequence). CDR3 sequence reads: CASKPKPRQGADEKLFF. The CDR3 DNA reads TGTGCCAGCAAACCCAAACCCAGACAGGGGGCGGATGAAAAACTGTTTTTT.

The gene calls are TRBV19 and TRBJ1-5; 9 nucleotides agree with TRBD1. Per the germline V gene, CDR1 is LNHDA and CDR2 is SQIVND (reference sequence). The junction had 8 bases not matched to a gene; V was cut back by 3 bases and J by 5 bases. This CDR3 contains 16 residues. The CDR3 DNA is TGTGCCAGTAGTATTCTCGGACAGGGGATTCATCAGCCCCAGCATTTT. Protein sequence: CASSILGQGIHQPQHF.

The V and J genes are TRBV30 and TRBJ1-5; D is undetermined. Deletions cut 0 bases from V and 3 bases from J, with 9 bases between. Germline V gene lookup returns CDR1 GTSNPN and CDR2 SVGIG (reference sequence). The CDR3 loop spans 14 amino acids. CDR3 protein: CAWSVDQDNQPQHF. CDR3 sequence (DNA): TGTGCCTGGAGTGTAGACCAGGACAATCAGCCCCAGCATTTT.

The gene calls are TRBV5-1 and TRBJ2-7, with D possibly matching TRBD2 (6 bases). Trimming took 4 bases from V and 2 from J, leaving 16 bases between them. Looked up from germline, CDR1 is SGHRS and CDR2 is YFSETQ. The CDR3 is 15 amino acids. The DNA of the CDR3 is TGCGCCAGCAGCCACCGGGACTCCGGGGCCTACGAGCAGTACTTC. It yields the protein CASSHRDSGAYEQYF.

This sequence joins TRBV3-1 (or the pseudogene TRBV3-2) and TRBJ2-7; D unresolved. The CDR3 is 15 residues long. Per the germline V gene, CDR1 is LGHDT and CDR2 is YNNKEL (reference sequence). V lost 1 base and J 2 bases, leaving 12 bases between the germline ends. This chain's CDR3 is CASSQGASGAYEQYF. DNA of the CDR3: TGTGCCAGCAGCCAAGGGGCGTCTGGAGCCTACGAGCAGTACTTC.

The chain couples TRBV10-3 to TRBJ2-6, with D possibly TRBD2 on 6 matching bases. The CDR3 length is 14 residues. Trimming took 0 bases from V and 8 from J, leaving 8 bases between them. Germline lookup yields CDR1 ENHRY and CDR2 SYGVKD. CDR3 nucleotide sequence: TGTGCCATCAGTGAGTCGGGGACTCCCAACGTCCTGACTTTC. Its protein product is CAISESGTPNVLTF.

This clone is a singleton in its sample. The chain recombines TRBV28 with TRBJ1-5, with TRBD1 matching over 7 bases. Germline lookup yields CDR1 MDHEN and CDR2 SYDVKM. The CDR3 extends over 15 amino acids. J was trimmed by 2 bases and V by 5 bases; bases with no gene match: 6. The CDR3 bases are TGTGCCAGCAGTAGGCAGGGGGATGGCAATCAGCCCCAGCATTTT. The encoded protein is CASSRQGDGNQPQHF.

The chain's CDR3 is CASRPAALGTQYF. The DNA for the CDR3 is TGTGCCAGCAGGCCAGCGGCTTTAGGGACCCAGTACTTC. V and J are TRBV12-3 or TRBV12-4 and TRBJ2-5, with D tentatively TRBD2 (5 bases). This CDR3 contains 13 residues. Trimming took 6 bases from V and 7 from J, leaving 15 bases between them.

The CDR3, as DNA: TGTGCCAGCAGGGGGGAACTACGAGGTGAAGCTTTCTTT. It is translated as CASRGELRGEAFF. This chain connects TRBV6-4 to TRBJ1-1, with a weak D call TRBD1 (5 bases). The germline V gene has CDR1 MRHNA and CDR2 SNTAGT. The CDR3 loop spans 13 amino acids. The germline V and J ends were trimmed by 6 bases and 7 bases, with 15 bases remaining between them.

The chain's CDR3 is CASSLGPLSSYNEQFF. CDR3 bases: TGTGCCAGCAGCTTAGGGCCTCTCAGCTCCTACAATGAGCAGTTCTTC. The gene calls are TRBV11-2 and TRBJ2-1; D remains unclear. Trimming took 1 base from V and 0 from J, leaving 10 bases between them. Germline CDR1 reads SGHAT; CDR2 reads FQNNGV. The length of the CDR3 is 16 residues.

This chain links TRBV27 with TRBJ1-1; D might be TRBD1 (5 bases). Trimming took off 5 bases at V and 1 base at J, with 11 bases between the two ends. This CDR3 has 14 residues. CDR1 is MNHEY and CDR2 is SMNVEV in the germline V gene (reference sequence). CDR3 loop: CASSPNQGNTEAFF. DNA of the CDR3: TGTGCCAGCAGTCCGAACCAGGGGAACACTGAAGCTTTCTTT.

The chain couples TRBV5-8 to TRBJ2-6; no clear D. Germline V gives CDR1 SGHTS, CDR2 YDEGEE. Trimming took 2 bases from V and 0 from J, leaving 3 bases between them. This CDR3 comprises 14 residues. The DNA for the CDR3 is TGTGCCAGCAGCTTTGGCTCTGGGGCCAACGTCCTGACTTTC. Amino acid sequence: CASSFGSGANVLTF.

V is TRBV30 and J is TRBJ2-7; 10 bases are shared with TRBD2. V dropped 4 bases and J dropped 4; count of bases not matched to a gene: 7. The CDR3 has 14 amino acids. The germline gives CDR1 GTSNPN, CDR2 SVGIG (reference sequence). CDR3 DNA sequence: TGTGCCTGGAAGGCTAGCGGGGGACCTTACGAGCAGTACTTC. It yields the protein CAWKASGGPYEQYF.

The CDR3 bases are TGTGCCAGCAGCTTCGGGCTGCCCAAGGTGAACACTGAAGCTTTCTTT. As protein: CASSFGLPKVNTEAFF. This chain connects TRBV5-4 to TRBJ1-1; D ambiguous. This CDR3 has 16 residues. Germline V gene lookup returns CDR1 SGHNT and CDR2 YYREEE (reference sequence). The V and J ends lost 2 bases and 0 bases respectively, with 14 bases between them. The full variable domain, rest sourced from reference TRBV5-4 and TRBJ1-1, is ETGVTQSPTHLIKTRGQQVTLRCSSQSGHNTVSWYQQALGQGPQFIFQYYREEENGRGNFPPRFSGLQFPNYSSELNVNALELDDSALYLCASSFGLPKVNTEAFFGQGTRLTVV.